These 31 T cell receptor beta chains came from one sample sequenced in a study of T-cell memory formation after mild COVID-19. Using its own MiXCR run on the 5' RACE reads, TCRdb lists one record per CDR3 protein. The sample yields around 200,000 distinct CDR3 sequences, 9.5% seen once. The sample comprised PBMCs or a T cell subset sorted from them (not recorded which). Every receptor here comes from a man younger than 35 who had mild COVID-19 (a few samples of this study predate the infection). Cell type and time point are not known.

In its sample, this clonotype was seen many times. The J gene is TRBJ2-5, the V gene TRBV28; possible D gene TRBD1, 6 bases. V was clipped by 4 bases and J by 5 bases, with 8 bases between them. The CDR3 spans 12 residues. From germline, CDR1 is MDHEN and CDR2 SYDVKM. Here the CDR3 DNA reads TGTGCCAGCAGTTGGGGGCCCGAGACCCAGTACTTC. Amino acids: CASSWGPETQYF.

This chain joins TRBV5-1 and TRBJ2-6, with unresolved D. The V end lost 4 bases, the J end lost 2 bases, and 10 bases lay between the germline ends. CDR3 length equals 15 residues. Per the germline V gene, CDR1 is SGHRS and CDR2 is YFSETQ. CDR3 amino acids: CASSPFAPGANVLTF. CDR3 coding DNA: TGCGCCAGCAGCCCATTCGCCCCTGGGGCCAACGTCCTGACTTTC.

The genes are TRBV4-1 and TRBJ1-4; TRBD1 is a possible D gene (6 bases). This CDR3 comprises 15 residues. V lost 1 base, J lost 4 bases, and 10 bases lay in between. CDR1 MGHRA and CDR2 YSYEKL come from the germline V gene. CDR3 DNA sequence: TGCGCCAGCAGCCAAGGGGGGCGGAGTAATGAAAAACTGTTTTTT. Its protein product is CASSQGGRSNEKLFF.

V usage is TRBV12-3 or TRBV12-4 and J usage is TRBJ2-2; the D is unclear. The CDR3 covers 12 residues. V was trimmed by 6 bases and J by 3 bases, leaving 5 bases between them. DNA for the CDR3: TGTGCCAGCAGAAAAGACACCGGGGAGCTGTTTTTT. Protein product: CASRKDTGELFF.

This clonotype has just a few counts. The rearrangement joins TRBV10-1 to TRBJ2-4; 8 bases fit TRBD1. The CDR3 is 14 amino acids. V lost 2 bases, J lost 8 bases, and 5 bases stayed unmatched. Germline CDR1 and CDR2: WNHNN and SYGVQD (reference sequence). The DNA for the CDR3 is TGCGCCAGCAGTGAGGGACAGGGCTGGGACATTCAGTACTTC. It codes for CASSEGQGWDIQYF.

A few counts support this clonotype. The rearrangement links TRBV20-1 to TRBJ2-3; TRBD1 is a possible D gene (6 bases). CDR1 and CDR2 (germline): DFQATT, SNEGSKA (reference sequence). The CDR3 loop spans 15 amino acids. With 2 bases removed from V and 2 bases from J, the gap between germline ends came to 14 bases. The chain's CDR3 is CSARRGTPHTDTQYF. For the CDR3, the DNA is TGCAGTGCTAGAAGGGGGACACCCCACACAGATACGCAGTATTTT.

This clonotype has just a few counts. The chain employs TRBV5-1 and TRBJ1-2; D not resolved. CDR3 length: 15 amino acids. The V and J ends lost 2 bases and 5 bases respectively, with 16 bases between them. In germline, CDR1 is SGHRS, CDR2 YFSETQ. The DNA of the CDR3 is TGCGCCAGCAGCTTTGATGTTGGACCAAATTATGGCTACACCTTC. Translated: CASSFDVGPNYGYTF.

This clonotype appeared a few times. J is TRBJ2-1 and V is TRBV7-2, with 9 bases identical to TRBD2. The trim removed 1 base at V and 3 bases at J, leaving 4 bases unmatched. This CDR3 comprises 16 residues. Germline V gene lookup returns CDR1 SGHTA and CDR2 FQGNSA. The CDR3 nucleotides are TGTGCCAGCAGCTTAGGTGGCGGGGGGGTCTACAATGAGCAGTTCTTC. This encodes CASSLGGGGVYNEQFF.

In its sample, this clonotype was seen a few times. The chain joins TRBV11-2 to TRBJ2-7; unclear D gene. The germline V and J ends were trimmed by 4 bases and 3 bases, with 4 bases remaining between them. This CDR3 region has 11 residues. Germline-derived CDR1 and CDR2 are SGHAT and FQNNGV. The CDR3 loop reads CASSSYYEQYV. In DNA form, the CDR3 reads TGTGCCAGCAGCTCCTACTACGAGCAGTACGTC.

The gene calls are TRBV18 and TRBJ2-5; TRBD2 matches at 10 bases. The CDR3 loop spans 16 amino acids. CDR1 and CDR2 from the germline V gene are KGHSH and LQKENI. V was clipped by 3 bases and J by 7 bases; unmatched bases: 11. The CDR3 nucleotides are TGTGCCAGCTCACCGGAAGCTAGCGGGGGCTCGGGGACCCAGTACTTC. This gives the protein CASSPEASGGSGTQYF.

This clonotype occurred many times. This sequence joins TRBV4-3 and TRBJ2-1; D is ambiguous. This CDR3 contains 10 residues. V lost 11 bases, J lost 9 bases, and 11 bases lay in between. Germline CDR1 reads LGHNA; CDR2 reads YSLEER. The CDR3 is CAPGLGEQFF. CDR3 sequence (DNA): TGCGCCCCCGGTCTAGGTGAGCAGTTCTTC.

The gene calls are TRBV20-1 and TRBJ1-5, with a tentative D call TRBD1 (6 bases). V lost 3 bases to trimming and J lost 4 bases, with 19 bases between them. CDR1 DFQATT and CDR2 SNEGSKA come from the germline V gene (reference sequence). The CDR3 loop spans 16 amino acids. This CDR3 is CSASRAGARSNQPQHF. CDR3 coding DNA: TGCAGTGCTAGCAGGGCAGGGGCGAGGAGTAATCAGCCCCAGCATTTT.

In its sample, this clonotype was seen a few times. The rearrangement links TRBV5-1 to TRBJ2-5, with D maybe TRBD2 (6 bases). Trimming took off 0 bases at V and 2 bases at J, with 11 bases between the two ends. The CDR3 totals 15 residues. Germline loops: CDR1 SGHRS, CDR2 YFSETQ. The CDR3 sequence: CASSLVSGTQETQYF. CDR3 in DNA: TGCGCCAGCAGCTTGGTATCCGGGACTCAAGAGACCCAGTACTTC.

The chain carries TRBV3-1 and TRBJ2-7, with D perhaps matching TRBD1 (5 bases). CDR3 length: 16 residues. Germline V gene sequence: CDR1 LGHDT, CDR2 YNNKEL (reference sequence). The V gene lost 1 base and the J gene lost 5 bases, with 18 bases spanning the gap. This CDR3 reads CASSQAGQGDSDEQYF. For the CDR3, the DNA is TGTGCCAGCAGCCAAGCCGGGCAGGGTGATAGTGACGAGCAGTACTTC.

This clonotype was counted between two and nine times. The genes are TRBV3-1 and TRBJ2-1; TRBD2 is a possible D gene (6 bases). V was clipped by 5 bases and J by 2 bases, with 13 bases between them. The CDR3 is 15 residues long. Germline loops: CDR1 LGHDT, CDR2 YNNKEL (reference sequence). CDR3 sequence reads: CASSSRDFTYNEQFF. The DNA of the CDR3 is TGTGCCAGCAGCTCCCGGGACTTTACCTACAATGAGCAGTTCTTC.

Only a few counts were recorded for this clonotype. The rearrangement joins TRBV11-2 to TRBJ2-1; D unresolved. This CDR3 contains 11 residues. Trimming took 1 base from V and 8 from J, leaving 3 bases between them. Germline CDR1 reads SGHAT; CDR2 reads FQNNGV. CDR3: CASSLAHEQFF. CDR3 coding DNA: TGTGCCAGCAGCTTAGCCCATGAGCAGTTCTTC. The full variable domain, in which reference TRBV11-2 and TRBJ2-1 provide the parts outside the CDR3, is EAGVAQSPRYKIIEKRQSVAFWCNPISGHATLYWYQQILGQGPKLLIQFQNNGVVDDSQLPKDRFSAERLKGVDSTLKIQPAKLEDSAVYLCASSLAHEQFFGPGTRLTVL.

This clonotype has at least ten counts. The chain employs TRBV27 and TRBJ1-4, with D perhaps matching TRBD1 (5 bases). The CDR3 runs 15 residues. Trimming took off 6 bases at V and 8 bases at J, with 19 bases between the two ends. Germline lookup yields CDR1 MNHEY and CDR2 SMNVEV (reference sequence). The CDR3 region is CASSPGTPWKEKLFF. In DNA, the CDR3 is TGTGCCAGCAGCCCCGGGACCCCATGGAAAGAAAAACTGTTTTTT.

This clonotype was observed a handful of times. The chain is built from TRBV5-6 and TRBJ1-6, with D unclear. V was cut by 4 bases and J by 3 bases, with 14 bases left in between. This CDR3 contains 16 residues. Germline assignment: CDR1 SGHDT and CDR2 YYEEEE. The chain's CDR3 is CASSQGGGLYNSPLHF. The CDR3, as DNA: TGTGCCAGCAGCCAAGGAGGTGGCCTCTATAATTCACCCCTCCACTTT.

V usage is TRBV6-5 and J usage is TRBJ1-2; a possible D gene is TRBD1 (6 bases). V was clipped by 6 bases and J by 4 bases, with 9 bases between them. In germline, CDR1 is MNHEY, CDR2 SVGAGI. The CDR3 contains 12 residues. CDR3 residues: CASRGDTYGYTF. Here the CDR3 DNA reads TGTGCCAGCAGAGGGGACACCTATGGCTACACCTTC.

Ten or more counts support this clonotype. J is TRBJ1-1 and V is TRBV7-9, with 9 bases fitting TRBD1. Germline V gives CDR1 SEHNR, CDR2 FQNEAQ (reference sequence). The CDR3 runs 16 residues. The V segment lost 5 bases and the J segment 0 bases; nucleotides outside the gene matches: 7. CDR3 bases: TGTGCCAGCAGCCTAGACCGGGACAGGGTGAACACTGAAGCTTTCTTT. Protein product: CASSLDRDRVNTEAFF.

This sequence joins TRBV6-1 and TRBJ2-5, with 7 bases matching TRBD1. V lost 7 bases, J lost 1 base, and 3 bases stayed unmatched. This CDR3 contains 13 residues. Germline lookup yields CDR1 MNHNS and CDR2 SASEGT. The CDR3 DNA follows: TGTGCCAGCACCCGGGACAGCCAAGAGACCCAGTACTTC. Its translation: CASTRDSQETQYF.

At least ten counts were recorded for this clonotype. J is TRBJ2-3 and V is TRBV28; D ambiguous. V was cut by 6 bases and J by 0 bases, with 10 bases left in between. The germline V gene has CDR1 MDHEN and CDR2 SYDVKM. This CDR3 is built from 14 residues. The CDR3 reads CASSRQPSTDTQYF. CDR3 coding DNA: TGTGCCAGCAGCCGTCAACCTAGCACAGATACGCAGTATTTT.

The rearrangement links TRBV18 to TRBJ2-7; tentatively, D is TRBD1 or TRBD2 (5 bases each). V was pared by 2 bases and J by 6 bases, with 17 bases between. CDR3 length equals 15 residues. Germline CDR1 reads KGHSH; CDR2 reads LQKENI. CDR3 nucleotide sequence: TGTGCCAGCTCACCATCAGGGAGCGCTGGCCTCGAGCAGTACGTC. Translating it yields CASSPSGSAGLEQYV.

This rearrangement joins TRBV2 to TRBJ2-5; tentative D call: TRBD1 (6 bases). The CDR3 runs to 14 residues. Trimming pared 4 bases from V and 2 bases from J, leaving 11 bases between. Germline V lookup: CDR1 SNHLY, CDR2 FYNNEI. The CDR3 region is CASSGTAVQETQYF. Here the CDR3 DNA reads TGTGCCAGCAGTGGGACAGCAGTTCAAGAGACCCAGTACTTC.

V usage is TRBV5-5 and J usage is TRBJ2-7; possibly TRBD1 or TRBD2 for D (5 bases each). The CDR3 has 14 amino acids. With 0 bases removed from V and 1 base from J, the gap between germline ends came to 8 bases. From germline, CDR1 is SGHKS and CDR2 YYEKEE (reference sequence). The CDR3 DNA is TGTGCCAGCAGCTTGGAATGGGGGTCCTACGAGCAGTACTTC. The encoded protein is CASSLEWGSYEQYF.

This clonotype has a handful of counts. The chain joins TRBV5-6 to TRBJ2-1; the D call may be TRBD1 or TRBD2 (5 bases each). V lost 0 bases and J lost 15, with 10 bases in between. The CDR3 loop spans 11 amino acids. Germline-derived CDR1 and CDR2 are SGHDT and YYEEEE. The CDR3 DNA is TGTGCCAGCAGCTTGGGGGGGTCGTCGTTCTTC. Translation: CASSLGGSSFF.

This clonotype occurred many times. The chain links TRBV5-1 to TRBJ1-3; D not resolved. The germline gives CDR1 SGHRS, CDR2 YFSETQ. The CDR3 length is 13 residues. Trimming took 6 bases from V and 0 from J, leaving 7 bases between them. The CDR3: CASISDSGNTIYF. The DNA for the CDR3 is TGCGCCAGCATCTCGGACTCTGGAAACACCATATATTTT.

The J gene is TRBJ1-2, the V gene TRBV20-1; no clear D gene. Trimming pared 0 bases from V and 2 bases from J, leaving 10 bases between. Germline CDR1 and CDR2: DFQATT and SNEGSKA (reference sequence). The CDR3 contains 14 residues. The CDR3 nucleotides read TGCAGTGCTAGAGATGGGGAGCGAAACTATGGCTACACCTTC. Its translation is CSARDGERNYGYTF.

In this sample, this clonotype turned up a few times. V and J are TRBV5-1 and TRBJ1-6; D remains unclear. This CDR3 is built from 16 residues. CDR1 and CDR2 from the germline V gene are SGHRS and YFSETQ. Deletions cut 3 bases from V and 8 bases from J, with 18 bases between. The CDR3 DNA reads as TGCGCCAGCAGCTACACCCCCGGGGTTGGGGATTCACCCCTCCACTTT. This encodes CASSYTPGVGDSPLHF.

This clonotype was seen more than once but under ten times. Sequence at one end of the junction differs from germline and may be a read error. The CDR3 protein is CSASRGVTSGANVLTF. In DNA, the CDR3 is TGCAGTGCTAGCAGGGGTGTCACCTCTGGGGCCAACGTCTTGACTTTC. This chain connects TRBV20-1 to TRBJ2-6; D might be TRBD1 (6 bases). The CDR3 has 16 amino acids. The germline gives CDR1 DFQATT, CDR2 SNEGSKA (reference sequence).

This clonotype occurred many times. V and J are TRBV4-3 and TRBJ2-5, with 13 bases that match TRBD2. The CDR3 spans 16 residues. From germline, CDR1 is LGHNA and CDR2 YSLEER. V was pared by 4 bases and J by 2 bases, with 4 bases of the junction left unmatched. The CDR3 loop reads CASSPGLAGWQETQYF. The CDR3 DNA is TGCGCCAGCAGCCCGGGACTAGCGGGATGGCAAGAGACCCAGTACTTC.